These 27 T cell receptor beta chains originate from one sample sequenced in a study of blood T cells in healthy people across ages. For the second PCR, which ran for roughly 6 to 11 cycles, a sample-barcoded 5' primer and a J-beta primer mix were used. One entry per CDR3 protein, called by TCRdb with MiXCR from the 5' RACE reads. The table lists fewer than 1 million distinct CDR3 sequences, under 45% of them singletons. The sample was blood. The source is a man between 60 and 70 years old in good health.

This clonotype was seen a few times. The chain links TRBV15 to TRBJ2-7; the D gene is possibly TRBD2 (6 bases). This CDR3 region has 17 residues. Germline assignment: CDR1 LNHNV and CDR2 YYDKDF (reference sequence). The ends were cut back, 5 bases at V and 2 bases at J, with 22 bases in the middle. The CDR3 region is CATSRNWRGSGPYEQYF. In DNA form, the CDR3 reads TGTGCCACCAGCCGAAATTGGCGGGGCAGCGGGCCCTACGAGCAGTACTTC.

The chain uses TRBV20-1 and TRBJ2-1, with unresolved D. The CDR3 has 15 amino acids. Per germline, CDR1 DFQATT and CDR2 SNEGSKA (reference sequence). V was shortened by 5 bases and J by 9 bases, with 23 bases between the two germline ends. The CDR3 loop reads CSAYLSSGTLSEQFF. Here the CDR3 DNA reads TGCAGTGCTTACCTATCCTCCGGCACCTTAAGTGAGCAGTTCTTC.

The rearrangement joins TRBV7-3 to TRBJ1-1; the match to TRBD1 covers 10 bases. Trimming cost V 1 base and J 1 base; bases outside gene matches: 12. CDR3 length: 19 residues. CDR1 is SGHTA and CDR2 is FQGTGA in the germline V gene. The CDR3 bases are TGTGCCAGCAGCTTAATAGGTCCCGGGACAGGGGCTACGAACACTGAAGCTTTCTTT. It codes for CASSLIGPGTGATNTEAFF.

The rearrangement uses TRBV20-1 and TRBJ2-5; the match to TRBD1 covers 10 bases. In germline, CDR1 is DFQATT, CDR2 SNEGSKA (reference sequence). This CDR3 spans 18 amino acids. The junction had 23 bases not matched to a gene; V was cut back by 6 bases and J by 7 bases. The CDR3 region is CSATATGGFLLRKGTQYF. CDR3 coding DNA: TGCAGTGCCACAGCGACAGGGGGCTTTTTATTGCGCAAGGGGACCCAGTACTTC.

This clonotype was observed at least ten times. V usage is TRBV7-2 and J usage is TRBJ2-5; TRBD1 aligns across 7 bases. The CDR3 has 15 amino acids. With V trimmed by 6 bases and J by 2 bases, 9 bases remained unmatched. Germline assignment: CDR1 SGHTA and CDR2 FQGNSA. CDR3 coding DNA: TGTGCCAGCAGTTTATTGGCAGGGGGACAAGAGACCCAGTACTTC. Protein: CASSLLAGGQETQYF.

The rearrangement joins TRBV7-2 to TRBJ2-2, with D unresolved. Germline V gene data show CDR1 as SGHTA and CDR2 as FQGNSA. The CDR3 covers 12 residues. Trimming took off 5 bases at V and 6 bases at J, with 7 bases between the two ends. CDR3 nucleotides: TGTGCCAGCAGCCAAAGCGCCGGGGAGCTGTTTTTT. Protein: CASSQSAGELFF.

The chain uses TRBV12-3 or TRBV12-4 and TRBJ2-4, with 11 bases aligning to TRBD2. The DNA end lines up better with TRBJ2-7; the J call may be wrong. The CDR3 covers 15 residues. The CDR3 DNA reads TGTGCCAGCAGTCAATGGACTAGCGGGTCCTACGAGCAGTACTTC. It specifies CASSQWTSGSYEQYF.

This clonotype has only a few counts. A single base separates this from a much larger clone, so it may be a read error. This chain connects TRBV7-2 to TRBJ2-7; no definite D call. Trimming took 5 bases from V and 6 from J, leaving 17 bases between them. Germline assignment: CDR1 SGHTA and CDR2 FQGNSA. The CDR3 totals 14 residues. CDR3 in amino acids: CASSVGSATSEQYF. The CDR3 DNA reads TGTGCCAGCAGCGTAGGGTCCGCGACGTCCGAGCAGTACTTC.

V gene TRBV7-9 combines with J gene TRBJ2-7, with 8 bases lining up with TRBD1. TRBJ2-1 explains the end of the DNA better; the J call may be wrong. This CDR3 contains 16 residues. Germline V gene sequence: CDR1 SEHNR, CDR2 FQNEAQ (reference sequence). As DNA, the CDR3 is TGTGCCAGCAGCTTAGTACCAGGGGGCGCGGCCAATGAGCAGTTCTTC. Its protein product is CASSLVPGGAANEQFF.

The rearrangement links TRBV11-2 to TRBJ1-5, with D perhaps TRBD1 (5 bases). The CDR3 sequence is 18 residues long. CDR1 is SGHAT and CDR2 is FQNNGV in the germline V gene. V was cut by 2 bases and J by 6 bases, with 23 bases left in between. This chain's CDR3 is CASSLLGQGTFPGQPQHF. For the CDR3, the DNA is TGTGCCAGCAGCTTACTGGGGCAGGGCACTTTTCCGGGTCAGCCCCAGCATTTT.

The sample holds many counts of this clonotype. V is TRBV28 and J is TRBJ2-3, with D maybe TRBD2 (6 bases). The length of the CDR3 is 17 residues. The germline V gene has CDR1 MDHEN and CDR2 SYDVKM. V shed 5 bases and J shed 2 bases, with 20 bases lying between them. CDR3 sequence (DNA): TGTGCCAGCAGTCCCTCGGGGGAGAGGGGCCTCACAGATACGCAGTATTTT. Protein product: CASSPSGERGLTDTQYF. Using reference TRBV28 and TRBJ2-3 for the parts outside the CDR3, the full variable domain is DVKVTQSSRYLVKRTGEKVFLECVQDMDHENMFWYRQDPGLGLRLIYFSYDVKMKEKGDIPEGYSVSREKKERFSLILESASTNQTSMYLCASSPSGERGLTDTQYFGPGTRLTVL.

This clonotype came up many times. The rearrangement uses TRBV6-2 or TRBV6-3 and TRBJ2-2, with 7 bases identical to TRBD2. V lost 6 bases, J lost 1 base, and 2 bases stayed unmatched. The CDR3 spans 14 residues. The germline gives CDR1 MNHEY, CDR2 SVGEGT. The CDR3: CASRSGGNTGELFF. The CDR3 nucleotides are TGTGCCAGCAGGTCGGGGGGGAACACCGGGGAGCTGTTTTTT.

V is TRBV20-1 and J is TRBJ2-1; D possibly corresponds to TRBD2 (6 bases). This CDR3 contains 15 residues. The V end lost 1 base, the J end lost 13 bases, and 23 bases lay between the germline ends. CDR1 and CDR2 from the germline V gene are DFQATT and SNEGSKA (reference sequence). CDR3 region: CSARVGATGEATQFF. The CDR3 coding sequence is TGCAGTGCTAGAGTAGGTGCTACGGGGGAAGCGACCCAGTTCTTC.

The V call is TRBV27, the J call TRBJ1-2, with 9 bases that match TRBD1. V was pared by 7 bases and J by 8 bases, with 8 bases of the junction left unmatched. CDR3 length: 13 residues. The germline V gene has CDR1 MNHEY and CDR2 SMNVEV (reference sequence). CDR3 loop: CASTGQGMRGYTF. The CDR3 coding sequence is TGTGCCAGCACCGGACAGGGGATGAGAGGCTACACCTTC.

This clonotype was seen more than once but under ten times. The chain links TRBV4-3 to TRBJ1-6; D remains unclear. The CDR3 runs to 15 residues. The germline V and J ends were trimmed by 1 base and 5 bases, with 9 bases remaining between them. Germline assignment: CDR1 LGHNA and CDR2 YSLEER. The CDR3 region is CASSQVQADNSPLHF. CDR3 nucleotide sequence: TGCGCCAGCAGCCAAGTCCAGGCCGATAATTCACCCCTCCACTTT.

DNA of the CDR3: TGTGCCAGCAGAAAGACAGGGGGCGGATACAATGAGCAGTTCTTC. The encoded protein is CASRKTGGGYNEQFF. This chain uses TRBV27 with TRBJ2-1; 10 bases map to TRBD1. This CDR3 is 15 amino acids long. V lost 6 bases and J lost 4; bases outside the gene matches: 6. Looked up from germline, CDR1 is MNHEY and CDR2 is SMNVEV (reference sequence).

V gene TRBV12-3 or TRBV12-4 combines with J gene TRBJ2-5; a possible D gene is TRBD2 (5 bases). V was shortened by 8 bases and J by 2 bases, with 12 bases between the two germline ends. CDR3 length equals 13 residues. CDR3 sequence: CASRRLNQETQYF. The CDR3 DNA is TGTGCCAGCCGTAGACTAAATCAAGAGACCCAGTACTTC.

The chain is built from TRBV3-1 and TRBJ2-1, with 9 bases matching TRBD2. V was pared by 0 bases and J by 3 bases, with 12 bases of the junction left unmatched. CDR1 is LGHDT, CDR2 YNNKEL, per germline (reference sequence). The CDR3 length is 19 residues. CDR3 in DNA: TGTGCCAGCAGCCAAGATCGGCTTAGTAGCGGGGGTAACTACAATGAGCAGTTCTTC. Amino acids: CASSQDRLSSGGNYNEQFF.

The V call is TRBV7-9, the J call TRBJ2-1, with TRBD2 matching 8 bases. After removal of 6 bases from V and 4 bases from J, the junction contained 14 bases not matched to a gene. CDR3 size: 17 residues. The germline CDR1 and CDR2 sequences are SEHNR and FQNEAQ (reference sequence). The CDR3 sequence is CASSSTGGQGTYNEQFF. CDR3 sequence (DNA): TGTGCCAGCAGTTCCACGGGAGGGCAGGGGACGTACAATGAGCAGTTCTTC. Full variable domain (missing parts from reference TRBV7-9 and TRBJ2-1): DTGVSQNPRHKITKRGQNVTFRCDPISEHNRLYWYRQTLGQGPEFLTYFQNEAQLEKSRLLSDRFSAERPKGSFSTLEIQRTEQGDSAMYLCASSSTGGQGTYNEQFFGPGTRLTVL.

The rearrangement uses TRBV12-3 or TRBV12-4 and TRBJ2-1; 7 nucleotides line up with TRBD1. Trimming cost V 6 bases and J 9 bases; bases outside gene matches: 14. This CDR3 spans 15 amino acids. DNA of the CDR3: TGTGCCAGCAGCCAACCCGCGACAGGGATCAGTGAGCAGTTCTTC. Translating it yields CASSQPATGISEQFF.

This clonotype has only a few counts. The chain joins TRBV10-3 to TRBJ2-7; D is uncertain. Germline CDR1 is ENHRY and CDR2 is SYGVKD. V was clipped by 4 bases and J by 1 base, with 8 bases between them. The CDR3 consists of 13 residues. CDR3 sequence (DNA): TGTGCCATCAGTGGTGATTATTCCTACGAGCAGTACTTC. The encoded protein is CAISGDYSYEQYF.

The chain has TRBV2 and TRBJ2-1; TRBD1 aligns across 11 bases. The CDR3 consists of 12 residues. The V segment lost 11 bases and the J segment 8 bases; nucleotides outside the gene matches: 5. CDR1 is SNHLY, CDR2 FYNNEI, per germline. CDR3 nucleotides: TGTGCCCGCCGGGACAGGGGGGATGAGCAGTTCTTC. This sequence encodes CARRDRGDEQFF.

The V call is TRBV5-1, the J call TRBJ1-6, with D possibly matching TRBD1 (5 bases). The CDR3 is 15 residues long. Trimming removed 2 bases at V and 8 bases at J, with 14 bases between. CDR1 is SGHRS, CDR2 YFSETQ, per germline. The CDR3 here is CASSLLDGADSPLHF. CDR3 bases: TGCGCCAGCAGCTTATTAGACGGGGCCGATTCACCCCTCCACTTT.

The chain uses TRBV29-1 and TRBJ2-1; maybe TRBD2 (5 bases). CDR3 length: 16 amino acids. In germline, CDR1 is SQVTM, CDR2 ANQGSEA. V was cut by 0 bases and J by 0 bases, with 12 bases left in between. In DNA form, the CDR3 reads TGCAGCGTTGAAGACCTCCTGGGGAGCTCCTACAATGAGCAGTTCTTC. This gives the protein CSVEDLLGSSYNEQFF.

The chain joins TRBV7-3 to TRBJ1-1; D possibly corresponds to TRBD1 (6 bases). The CDR3 runs 12 residues. Trimming pared 5 bases from V and 8 bases from J, leaving 12 bases between. CDR1 and CDR2 (germline): SGHTA, FQGTGA. The chain's CDR3 is CASSQGGDEAFF. The CDR3 nucleotides read TGTGCCAGCAGCCAAGGGGGGGACGAAGCTTTCTTT. The whole variable domain, remainder taken from reference TRBV7-3 and TRBJ1-1, is GAGVSQTPSNKVTEKGKYVELRCDPISGHTALYWYRQSLGQGPEFLIYFQGTGAADDSGLPNDRFFAVRPEGSVSTLKIQRTERGDSAVYLCASSQGGDEAFFGQGTRLTVV.

V gene TRBV3-1 combines with J gene TRBJ2-3; D possibly corresponds to TRBD2 (6 bases). Germline V gene lookup returns CDR1 LGHDT and CDR2 YNNKEL (reference sequence). V was clipped by 1 base and J by 5 bases, with 16 bases between them. The CDR3 extends over 16 amino acids. The CDR3 protein is CASSQVGTRGGDTQYF. The CDR3 DNA reads TGTGCCAGCAGCCAAGTAGGGACCCGGGGAGGAGATACGCAGTATTTT.

The chain combines TRBV29-1 with TRBJ2-7; D may match TRBD1 or TRBD2 (5 bases each). The CDR3 is 12 amino acids. CDR1 and CDR2 (germline): SQVTM, ANQGSEA. V was pared by 6 bases and J by 3 bases, with 12 bases between. CDR3 region: CSVTFGGYEQYF. Here the CDR3 DNA reads TGCAGCGTCACATTTGGGGGCTACGAGCAGTACTTC.